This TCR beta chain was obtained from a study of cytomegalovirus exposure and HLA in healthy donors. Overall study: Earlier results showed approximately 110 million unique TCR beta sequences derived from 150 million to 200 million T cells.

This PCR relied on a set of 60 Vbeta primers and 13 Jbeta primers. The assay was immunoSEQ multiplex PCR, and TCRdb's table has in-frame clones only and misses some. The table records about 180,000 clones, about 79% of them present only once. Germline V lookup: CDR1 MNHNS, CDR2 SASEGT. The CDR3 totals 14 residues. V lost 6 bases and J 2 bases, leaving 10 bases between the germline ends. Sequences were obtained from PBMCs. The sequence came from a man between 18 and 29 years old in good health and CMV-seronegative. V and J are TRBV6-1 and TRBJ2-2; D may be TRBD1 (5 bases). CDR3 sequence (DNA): TGTGCCAGCAGCTTTACAGGAAACACCGGGGAGCTGTTTTTT. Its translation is CASSFTGNTGELFF.